The 3 T cell receptor beta chains below were found in one sample sequenced in a study of blood T cells in healthy people across ages. Primed by a sample-barcoded 5' primer and a J-beta primer mix, a second PCR proceeded for about 6 to 11 cycles. TCRdb passed the 5' RACE reads through MiXCR, listing each CDR3 protein once. The data show some 900,000 distinct CDR3 sequences, 40% to 60% seen once. Sequencing input: blood. Receptors originate from a man younger than 40 in good health.

A few counts support this clonotype. V is TRBV9 and J is TRBJ1-3; D is undetermined. The germline V and J ends were trimmed by 7 bases and 2 bases, with 10 bases remaining between them. The CDR3 consists of 13 residues. Germline V gene data show CDR1 as SGDLS and CDR2 as YYNGEE. In nucleotides, the CDR3 is TGTGCCAGCGCCCGAGACCCTGGAAACACCATATATTTT. Translation gives CASARDPGNTIYF.

Comment on this clonotype: Being one base from a much bigger clone, this may be a read error. The rearrangement uses TRBV9 and TRBJ1-1; unclear D gene. Germline lookup yields CDR1 SGDLS and CDR2 YYNGEE. CDR3 length: 14 amino acids. CDR3 in DNA: TGTGCCGGCAGCGAAGAGGACGGGAACACTGAAGCTTTCTTT. This translates into CAGSEEDGNTEAFF.

This clonotype was counted a single time. V usage is TRBV11-3 and J usage is TRBJ2-2, with a tentative D call TRBD2 (6 bases). The CDR3 sequence is 17 residues long. CDR1 is SGHNT, CDR2 YENEEA, per germline. V was pared by 4 bases and J by 1 base, with 16 bases between. The CDR3 sequence: CASSSHLAKKNTGELFF. Here the CDR3 DNA reads TGTGCCAGCAGCTCCCATCTAGCGAAAAAGAACACCGGGGAGCTGTTTTTT.